The 20 T cell receptor beta chains given below trace back to one sample, sequenced in a study of cytomegalovirus exposure and HLA in healthy donors. The PCR had 60 Vbeta and 13 Jbeta primers. The assay was immunoSEQ multiplex PCR, and TCRdb's table has in-frame clones only and misses some. The sample has under 150,000 clones, 82% seen once. Sequenced sample: PBMCs. All receptors derive from a male donor in good health and CMV-seronegative.

The chain has TRBV19 and TRBJ1-4, with D unresolved. Germline CDR1 reads LNHDA; CDR2 reads SQIVND (reference sequence). V was pared by 5 bases and J by 5 bases, with 21 bases between. There are 17 residues in the CDR3. The CDR3 region is CASSPSLPRGENEKLFF. The CDR3, as DNA: TGTGCCAGTAGTCCTTCCCTCCCGCGGGGAGAAAATGAAAAACTGTTTTTT.

V usage is TRBV19 and J usage is TRBJ1-2, with 7 nucleotides matching TRBD1. Germline CDR1 reads LNHDA; CDR2 reads SQIVND (reference sequence). V lost 5 bases and J lost 4; bases outside the gene matches: 4. The CDR3 length is 13 residues. This chain's CDR3 is CASSAGQVYGYTF. DNA for the CDR3: TGTGCCAGTAGTGCCGGACAGGTCTATGGCTACACCTTC.

The V and J genes are TRBV13 and TRBJ2-7, with D perhaps matching TRBD2 (6 bases). V was shortened by 4 bases and J by 4 bases, with 11 bases between the two germline ends. Germline V CDR1 and CDR2: PRHDT, FYEKMQ (reference sequence). CDR3 length: 13 amino acids. CDR3 sequence: CASSYGTSYEQYF. CDR3 DNA sequence: TGTGCCAGCAGCTACGGGACTTCTTACGAGCAGTACTTC.

The rearrangement links TRBV9 to TRBJ2-7, with D perhaps TRBD1 (5 bases). Germline CDR1 is SGDLS and CDR2 is YYNGEE. The ends were cut back, 0 bases at V and 4 bases at J, with 14 bases in the middle. This CDR3 is built from 15 residues. This CDR3 is CASSVVAGLLYEQYF. The CDR3 DNA sequence: TGTGCCAGCAGCGTAGTGGCAGGGCTTCTTTACGAGCAGTACTTC.

A word on this clone: This CDR3 is also generated by other DNA sequences in the sample. The chain combines TRBV7-8 with TRBJ1-1; no clear D. There are 12 residues in the CDR3. The germline V and J ends were trimmed by 4 bases and 11 bases, with 14 bases remaining between them. The germline V gene encodes CDR1 SGHVS and CDR2 FQNEAQ. The CDR3, as DNA: TGTGCCAGCAGCTCCTTCGAGGATGAGGCTTTCTTT. Amino acids: CASSSFEDEAFF.

The chain carries TRBV7-9 and TRBJ2-7; TRBD2 is a possible D gene (6 bases). Germline V gene data show CDR1 as SEHNR and CDR2 as FQNEAQ (reference sequence). There are 14 residues in the CDR3. V shed 3 bases and J shed 5 bases, with 14 bases lying between them. This chain's CDR3 is CASSLGGNGDEQYF. As DNA, the CDR3 is TGTGCCAGCAGCTTGGGCGGGAACGGGGACGAGCAGTACTTC.

The chain has TRBV19 and TRBJ1-2; D uncertain. The CDR3 length is 13 residues. V dropped 5 bases and J dropped 3 bases, with 10 bases sitting between them. CDR1 and CDR2 from the germline V gene are LNHDA and SQIVND (reference sequence). CDR3 nucleotides: TGTGCCAGTAGTCCAGTCATGGACTATGGCTACACCTTC. It specifies CASSPVMDYGYTF. Supplemented by reference TRBV19 and TRBJ1-2, the full variable domain reads DGGITQSPKYLFRKEGQNVTLSCEQNLNHDAMYWYRQDPGQGLRLIYYSQIVNDFQKGDIAEGYSVSREKKESFPLTVTSAQKNPTAFYLCASSPVMDYGYTFGSGTRLTVV.

This clone was observed once. This rearrangement joins TRBV6-5 to TRBJ2-7; D is ambiguous. V was trimmed by 5 bases and J by 3 bases, leaving 11 bases between them. This CDR3 has 13 residues. The V gene's germline CDR1 is MNHEY and CDR2 SVGAGI. The CDR3 sequence is CASSNGQVYEQYF. The CDR3 DNA follows: TGTGCCAGCAGTAACGGTCAGGTCTACGAGCAGTACTTC.

The V call is TRBV27, the J call TRBJ2-5; a possible D gene is TRBD2 (6 bases). The J call could be wrong; TRBJ2-7 is a better fit for the DNA end. The CDR3 runs to 14 residues. Per germline, CDR1 MNHEY and CDR2 SMNVEV (reference sequence). The CDR3 DNA follows: TGTGCCAGCAGTTTTGGGGGGTTAACCTACGAGCAGTACTTC. Its translation is CASSFGGLTYEQYF.

V usage is TRBV27 and J usage is TRBJ1-5; D unclear. V was shortened by 9 bases and J by 0 bases, with 12 bases between the two germline ends. The CDR3 has 14 amino acids. Germline-derived CDR1 and CDR2 are MNHEY and SMNVEV (reference sequence). For the CDR3, the DNA is TGTGCCAGTGCGGAGGAATATAGCAATCAGCCCCAGCATTTT. Its protein is CASAEEYSNQPQHF.

J is TRBJ1-6 and V is TRBV4-3, with no clear D. CDR3 length: 14 amino acids. Germline V gives CDR1 LGHNA, CDR2 YSLEER. Trimming took 0 bases from V and 7 from J, leaving 7 bases between them. Written as DNA, the CDR3 is TGCGCCAGCAGCCAAGAGTTCGAGAATTCACCCCTCCACTTT. Protein sequence: CASSQEFENSPLHF.

This chain uses TRBV15 with TRBJ2-3; 7 bases fit TRBD2. The trim removed 1 base at V and 4 bases at J, leaving 8 bases unmatched. This CDR3 is built from 16 residues. CDR1 is LNHNV and CDR2 is YYDKDF in the germline V gene (reference sequence). CDR3 DNA: TGTGCCACCAGCAGAGTTGGGGGGGATTCGCCAGATACGCAGTATTTT. Translated: CATSRVGGDSPDTQYF.

The chain uses TRBV18 and TRBJ2-7, with D possibly being TRBD2 (5 bases). Germline V gene sequence: CDR1 KGHSH, CDR2 LQKENI. Trimming cost V 4 bases and J 1 base, with 11 bases left between them. This CDR3 region has 14 residues. The CDR3 here is CASSLRTRSYEQYF. The CDR3 nucleotides read TGTGCCAGCTCACTCCGAACTAGGTCCTACGAGCAGTACTTC.

The chain carries TRBV28 and TRBJ2-3, with TRBD1 matching over 9 bases. CDR1 and CDR2 (germline): MDHEN, SYDVKM. The CDR3 loop spans 14 amino acids. Losses at the gene ends were 10 bases for V and 6 bases for J; bases not matched to a gene: 11. DNA of the CDR3: TGTGCCACCAGAACGGGACAGGGTCACGATACGCAGTATTTT. Translated: CATRTGQGHDTQYF.

The rearrangement joins TRBV2 to TRBJ2-1, with 9 bases aligning to TRBD2. Germline trimming cut 3 bases from V and 6 bases from J; bases unmatched to any gene: 6. Germline CDR1 is SNHLY and CDR2 is FYNNEI. This CDR3 is 15 amino acids long. Here the CDR3 DNA reads TGTGCCAGCAGTGAGCTAGCGGGGAAGCTCAATGAGCAGTTCTTC. Protein product: CASSELAGKLNEQFF.

The V call is TRBV28, the J call TRBJ2-7; D is perhaps TRBD2 (6 bases). This CDR3 contains 14 residues. V lost 2 bases and J 4 bases, leaving 12 bases between the germline ends. Germline CDR1 is MDHEN and CDR2 is SYDVKM. CDR3 DNA: TGTGCCAGCAGTTTAACCGCGGCGGGGTACGAGCAGTACTTC. Residues: CASSLTAAGYEQYF.

The chain is built from TRBV28 and TRBJ1-4; D may be TRBD1 (6 bases). Germline CDR1 MDHEN, CDR2 SYDVKM. V shed 3 bases and J shed 7 bases, with 12 bases lying between them. CDR3 size: 14 residues. The chain's CDR3 is CASSLQGKGEKLFF. The CDR3, as DNA: TGTGCCAGCAGTTTGCAGGGGAAGGGTGAAAAACTGTTTTTT.

The gene calls are TRBV7-9 and TRBJ2-7; D ambiguous. Germline V CDR1 and CDR2: SEHNR, FQNEAQ (reference sequence). Between the trimmed V and J ends, which lost 5 bases and 0 bases, there was a span of 5 bases. This CDR3 region has 12 residues. The CDR3 DNA is TGTGCCAGCAGCGACATCTCCTACGAGCAGTACTTC. It yields the protein CASSDISYEQYF.

The chain employs TRBV2 and TRBJ1-1; 10 positions agree with TRBD1. The CDR3 runs to 13 residues. The germline V gene encodes CDR1 SNHLY and CDR2 FYNNEI. Losses at the gene ends were 6 bases for V and 5 bases for J; bases not matched to a gene: 3. In DNA form, the CDR3 reads TGTGCCAGCAGCGGGACAGGGGAAACTGAAGCTTTCTTT. Protein sequence: CASSGTGETEAFF.

The chain uses TRBV19 and TRBJ1-3; 7 nucleotides line up with TRBD1. CDR3 size: 17 residues. The V segment lost 3 bases and the J segment 0 bases; nucleotides outside the gene matches: 8. Germline CDR1 and CDR2: LNHDA and SQIVND (reference sequence). This chain's CDR3 is CASSIASRGSSGNTIYF. CDR3 nucleotide sequence: TGTGCCAGTAGTATCGCGAGCAGGGGGAGCTCTGGAAACACCATATATTTT.